The following is a TCR beta chain sequence with its context. Its cognate antigen is unknown. It was the approximately 120-subject validation cohort, separate from the approximately 620-subject first cohort, to which the donors belonged. The data belong to a study of cytomegalovirus exposure and HLA in healthy donors. The wider study: The roughly 700 first-cohort repertoires shared a platform with the 120 or so validation repertoires, as reported in a later analysis.

CDR1 and CDR2 from the germline V gene are SGHRS and YFSETQ. The junction had 6 bases not matched to a gene; V was cut back by 4 bases and J by 1 base. This CDR3 has 16 amino acids. Sequencing used immunoSEQ multiplex PCR; TCRdb keeps in-frame clones, though not all of them. The sample lists about 120,000 clones; 70% to 90% were seen once. Study results and limitations: In vitro experiments confirmed that three CMV-associated chains were specific for CMV antigens. The investigators catalogued 150 to 200 TCR beta chains as cytomegalovirus-associated.

The rearrangement links TRBV5-1 to TRBJ2-2; 8 bases map to TRBD1. Specimen: PBMCs. The origin of this receptor is a man aged 18-30 years in good health and CMV-seronegative. The CDR3 spells CASSARQGMNTGELFF. The CDR3 nucleotides read TGCGCCAGCAGCGCCAGACAGGGGATGAACACCGGGGAGCTGTTTTTT.